This entry describes one TCR beta chain. Its antigen is unidentified. This record comes from a study of T-cell memory formation after mild COVID-19. Study conclusions and caveats: Whereas later expanders leaned CD4+, clones contracting day 15 to 85 showed a balanced CD4/CD8 makeup.

V lost 6 bases and J lost 2, with 17 bases in between. The germline CDR1 and CDR2 sequences are DFQATT and SNEGSKA (reference sequence). The CDR3 length is 14 residues. TCRdb re-called the 5' RACE reads through MiXCR, storing one row per CDR3 protein. The sample shows approximately 240,000 distinct CDR3 sequences, about 16% of them seen only once. This TCR came from a man aged 18 to 30 who had mild COVID-19 (a few samples of this study predate the infection). Cell type and time point are not known. The sequenced sample was PBMCs or a T cell subset sorted from them (not recorded which). The V call is TRBV20-1, the J call TRBJ2-7; the D gene is possibly TRBD1 (5 bases). The CDR3, as DNA: TGCAGTGCGAACAGGCCAATCGGACCCTACGAGCAGTACTTC. Its translation is CSANRPIGPYEQYF.